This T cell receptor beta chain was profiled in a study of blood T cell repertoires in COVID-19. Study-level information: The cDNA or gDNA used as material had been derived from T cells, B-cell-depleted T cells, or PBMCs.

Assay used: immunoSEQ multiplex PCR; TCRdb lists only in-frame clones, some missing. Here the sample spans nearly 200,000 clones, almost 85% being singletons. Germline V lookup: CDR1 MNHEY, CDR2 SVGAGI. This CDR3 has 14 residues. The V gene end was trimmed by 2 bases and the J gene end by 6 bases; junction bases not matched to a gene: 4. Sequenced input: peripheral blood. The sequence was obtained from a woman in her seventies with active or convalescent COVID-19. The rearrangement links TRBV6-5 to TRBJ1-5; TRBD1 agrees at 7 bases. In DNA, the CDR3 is TGTGCCAGCAGTTACAGAGGGGGCGGTCAGCCCCAGCATTTT. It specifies CASSYRGGGQPQHF.